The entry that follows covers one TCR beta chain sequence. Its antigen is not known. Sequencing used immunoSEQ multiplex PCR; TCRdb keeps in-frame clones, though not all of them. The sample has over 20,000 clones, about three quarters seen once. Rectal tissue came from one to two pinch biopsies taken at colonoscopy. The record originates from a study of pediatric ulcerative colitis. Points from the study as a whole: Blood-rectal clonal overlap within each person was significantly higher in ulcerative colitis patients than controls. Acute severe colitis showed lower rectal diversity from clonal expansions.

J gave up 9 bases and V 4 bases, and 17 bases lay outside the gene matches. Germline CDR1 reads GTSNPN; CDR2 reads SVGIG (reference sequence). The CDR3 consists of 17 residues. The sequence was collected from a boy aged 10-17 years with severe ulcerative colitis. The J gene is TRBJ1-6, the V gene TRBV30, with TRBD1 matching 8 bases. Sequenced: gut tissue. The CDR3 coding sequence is TGTGCCTGGACCCGGCGTCCCCCGACAGGGGATTCTTCACCCCTCCACTTT. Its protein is CAWTRRPPTGDSSPLHF.